This is a list of T cell receptor beta chains from one sample in a study of CD8+ T cells in alopecia areata. This table comes from immunoSEQ multiplex PCR, and its TCRdb copy is limited to in-frame clones, with some not included. This table holds about 70,000 clones, approximately 43% found once. The sequencing here drew on CD8+ T cells sorted from blood, taken at week 0. The receptor source for this set is a human donor with alopecia areata. Both conserved end residues are part of each CDR3. D genes are given only for firm matches. Not every row has a clone size; where given, it reads once, few, many or a size class.

size	D	V	J	DNA	CDR3
.	.	TRBV27	TRBJ2-3	TGTGCCAGCAGTTTAGGACCTCCGGATACGCAGTATTTT	CASSLGPPDTQYF
.	.	TRBV11-2	TRBJ2-5	TGTGCCAGCAGCGAGTTCGGGACCCAGTACTTC	CASSEFGTQYF
many	.	TRBV11-2	TRBJ2-1	TGTGCCAGCAGCCAGGCAGGACAGCAAATCTACAATGAGCAGTTCTTC	CASSQAGQQIYNEQFF
.	.	TRBV6-1	TRBJ2-7	TGTGCCAGCAGTGAAGTTAGCTCCTACGAGCAGTACTTC	CASSEVSSYEQYF
.	TRBD1	TRBV6-5	TRBJ1-1	TGTGCCAGCAGTTCGACAGGGAAGAACACTGAAGCTTTCTTT	CASSSTGKNTEAFF
.	.	TRBV29-1	TRBJ2-7	TGCAGCGTCACGGGCCCAGCCTACGAGCAGTACTTC	CSVTGPAYEQYF
.	.	TRBV4-3	TRBJ2-7	TGCGCCAGCAGCCAAGATCTCGAAGGTTCGCACGGCGAGCAGTACTTC	CASSQDLEGSHGEQYF
.	.	TRBV7-9	TRBJ2-3	TGTGCCAGCAGCTTACCAGGACGGGGGGCTGGACAGCCAGATACGCAGTATTTT	CASSLPGRGAGQPDTQYF
few	.	TRBV4-1	TRBJ2-1	TGCGCCAGCAGCCCCGCCAAGACGAACAATGAGCAGTTCTTC	CASSPAKTNNEQFF
.	TRBD1	TRBV5-6	TRBJ2-5	TGTGCCAGCAGCCTAGGACAGGGTGGAGAGACCCAGTACTTC	CASSLGQGGETQYF
.	.	TRBV9	TRBJ1-3	TGTGCCAGCAGCGTGTCCACGGTGGAGGGAACCTCTGGAAACACCATATATTTT	CASSVSTVEGTSGNTIYF
.	TRBD1	TRBV28	TRBJ2-5	TGTGCCAGCAATCCCGTACCGACAGGGGCGGAGACCCAGTACTTC	CASNPVPTGAETQYF
few	TRBD2	TRBV29-1	TRBJ2-4	TGCAGCGCTACACTAGCGGGGTTAGCCAAAAACATTCAGTACTTC	CSATLAGLAKNIQYF
.	TRBD1	TRBV29-1	TRBJ1-1	TGCAGCATAGGGGGCTTGGGCACTGAAGCTTTCTTT	CSIGGLGTEAFF
.	.	TRBV11-2	TRBJ2-5	TGTGCCAGCAGCTTAGGGGCGGGAGAGACCCAGTACTTC	CASSLGAGETQYF
.	.	TRBV27	TRBJ1-2	TGTGCCAGCGGTAGCCGGGCCTATGGCTACACCTTC	CASGSRAYGYTF
.	.	TRBV27	TRBJ1-1	TGTGCCAGCAGACAGGGGAACACTGAAGCTTTCTTT	CASRQGNTEAFF
medium-sized	.	TRBV9	TRBJ2-7	TGTGCCAGCAGCGTAGGTCTAGGGGAGACCTACGAGCAGTACTTC	CASSVGLGETYEQYF
few	TRBD2	TRBV29-1	TRBJ2-7	TGCAGCGCATACGGGACTAGCTACTACGAGCAGTACTTC	CSAYGTSYYEQYF
.	.	TRBV7-3	TRBJ2-6	TGTGCCAGCAGCCCCAGAGCTGGGGCCAACGTCCTGACTTTC	CASSPRAGANVLTF
.	.	TRBV29-1	TRBJ2-1	TGCAGCGTTGAGAGGGAGAGCTACAATGAGCAGTTCTTC	CSVERESYNEQFF
.	.	TRBV27	TRBJ2-1	TGTGCCGTGGGGGGCGCCTGGGGTGAGCAGTTCTTC	CAVGGAWGEQFF
.	.	TRBV28	TRBJ2-7	TGTGCCAGCAGTTTTCGGAGATACGAGCAGTACTTC	CASSFRRYEQYF
few	.	TRBV29-1	TRBJ2-7	TGCAGCGTTGAGGGGGCCAAAAGCTACGAGCAGTACTTC	CSVEGAKSYEQYF